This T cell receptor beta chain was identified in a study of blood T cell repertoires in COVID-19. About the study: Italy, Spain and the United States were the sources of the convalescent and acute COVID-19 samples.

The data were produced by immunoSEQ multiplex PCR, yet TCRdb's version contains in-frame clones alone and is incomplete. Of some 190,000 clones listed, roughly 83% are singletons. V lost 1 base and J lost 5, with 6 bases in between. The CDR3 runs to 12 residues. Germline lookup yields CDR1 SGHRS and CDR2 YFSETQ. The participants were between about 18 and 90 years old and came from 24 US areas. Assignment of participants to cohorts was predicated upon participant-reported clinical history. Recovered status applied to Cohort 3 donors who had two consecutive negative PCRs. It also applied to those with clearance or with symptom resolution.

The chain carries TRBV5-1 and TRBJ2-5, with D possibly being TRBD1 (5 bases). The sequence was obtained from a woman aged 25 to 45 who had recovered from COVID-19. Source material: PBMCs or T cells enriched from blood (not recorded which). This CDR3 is CASSLKGETQYF. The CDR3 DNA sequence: TGCGCCAGCAGCTTGAAGGGGGAGACCCAGTACTTC.